The clone carrying this TCR beta chain is categorized as medium-sized (0.01 to 0.1%). Its antigen is currently unknown. Overall study results and limits: In terms of TCR gene usage, tumor memory CD4+ T cells clustered together with blood and lymph node memory CD4+ cells, as well as with lymph node naive CD4+ cells.

This CDR3 region has 15 residues. Trimming removed 5 bases from V and 4 bases from J; junction bases left unmatched: 10. Adaptor-ligated barcode primers were used to amplify TRBV12-4/TRBJ1-2 clonotypes. Via MiXCR, TCRdb re-called the multiplex PCR reads, giving one row per CDR3 protein. Among 1,500 to 2,500 distinct CDR3 sequences listed, 1.3% were seen once. This sequence was found in a female donor with breast cancer. The sample was naive CD4+ T cells sorted from blood. Described subset: naive CD4+ T cells, CD4+CD45RA+CD25-. This chain uses TRBV12-3 or TRBV12-4 with TRBJ1-2; TRBD1 agrees at 7 bases. Here the CDR3 reads CASSKPGQRSYGYTF. CDR3 nucleotides: TGTGCCAGCAGTAAGCCGGGACAGCGGTCCTATGGCTACACCTTC.